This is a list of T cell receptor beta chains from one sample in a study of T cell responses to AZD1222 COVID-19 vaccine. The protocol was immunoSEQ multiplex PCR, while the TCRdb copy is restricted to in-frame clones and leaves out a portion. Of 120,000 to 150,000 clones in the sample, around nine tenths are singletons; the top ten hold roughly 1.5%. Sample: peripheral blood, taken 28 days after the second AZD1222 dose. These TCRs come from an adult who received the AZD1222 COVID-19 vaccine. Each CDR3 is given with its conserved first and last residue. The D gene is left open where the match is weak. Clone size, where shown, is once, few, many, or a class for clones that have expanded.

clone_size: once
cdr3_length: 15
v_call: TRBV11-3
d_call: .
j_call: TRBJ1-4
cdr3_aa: CASSLVSAANEKLFF
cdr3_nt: TGTGCCAGCAGCTTAGTCTCGGCAGCTAATGAAAAACTGTTTTTT

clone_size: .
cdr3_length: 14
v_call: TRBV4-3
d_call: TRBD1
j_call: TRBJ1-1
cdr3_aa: CASSQATGDIDAFF
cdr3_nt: TGCGCCAGCAGCCAGGCGACAGGGGATATTGACGCTTTCTTT

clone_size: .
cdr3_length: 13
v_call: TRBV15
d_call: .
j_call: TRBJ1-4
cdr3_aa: CATSGARGEKLFF
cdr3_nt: TGTGCCACCAGCGGGGCCCGTGGAGAAAAACTGTTTTTT

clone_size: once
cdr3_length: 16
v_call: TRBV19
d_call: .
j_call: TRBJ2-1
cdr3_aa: CASSIVPGTPHNEQFF
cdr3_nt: TGTGCCAGTAGTATAGTACCGGGAACCCCTCACAATGAGCAGTTCTTC

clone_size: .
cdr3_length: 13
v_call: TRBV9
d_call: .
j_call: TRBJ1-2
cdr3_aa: CASSVVDNYGYTF
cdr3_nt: TGTGCCAGCAGCGTAGTGGATAACTATGGCTACACCTTC

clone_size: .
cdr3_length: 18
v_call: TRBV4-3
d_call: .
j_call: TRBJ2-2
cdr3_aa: CASSQDIPQRGNTGELFF
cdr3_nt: TGCGCCAGCAGCCAAGACATTCCCCAGCGAGGGAACACCGGGGAGCTGTTTTTT

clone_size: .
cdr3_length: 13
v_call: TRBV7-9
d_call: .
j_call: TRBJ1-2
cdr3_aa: CASSLGGSYGYTF
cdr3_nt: TGTGCCAGCAGCTTGGGGGGGTCCTATGGCTACACCTTC

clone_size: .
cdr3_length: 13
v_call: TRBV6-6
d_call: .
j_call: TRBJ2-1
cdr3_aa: CASSPDTYNEQFF
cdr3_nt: TGTGCCAGCAGTCCCGATACCTACAATGAGCAGTTCTTC

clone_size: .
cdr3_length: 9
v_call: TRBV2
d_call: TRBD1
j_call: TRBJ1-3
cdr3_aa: CASGGTVYF
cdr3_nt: TGTGCCAGCGGAGGGACAGTATATTTT

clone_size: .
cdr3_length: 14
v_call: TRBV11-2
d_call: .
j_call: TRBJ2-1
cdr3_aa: CASSLVQGGNEQFF
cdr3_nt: TGTGCCAGCAGCTTAGTGCAGGGTGGCAATGAGCAGTTCTTC

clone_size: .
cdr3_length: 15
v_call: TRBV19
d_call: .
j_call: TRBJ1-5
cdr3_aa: CASSIWEQANQPQHF
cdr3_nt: TGTGCCAGTAGTATCTGGGAACAGGCTAATCAGCCCCAGCATTTT

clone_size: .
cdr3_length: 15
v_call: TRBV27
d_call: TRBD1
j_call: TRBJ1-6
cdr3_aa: CASSLSRDRSSPLHF
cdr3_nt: TGTGCCAGCAGTTTATCGAGGGACAGGTCTTCACCCCTCCACTTT

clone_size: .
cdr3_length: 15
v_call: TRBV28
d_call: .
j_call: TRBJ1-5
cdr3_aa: CASSSSAAGNQPQHF
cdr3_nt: .

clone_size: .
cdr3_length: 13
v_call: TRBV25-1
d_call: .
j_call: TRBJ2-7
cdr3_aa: CASSSVEAYEQYF
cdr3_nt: TGTGCCAGCAGCTCTGTCGAAGCCTACGAGCAGTACTTC

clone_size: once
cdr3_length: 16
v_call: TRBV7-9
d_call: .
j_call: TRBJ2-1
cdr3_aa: CASRGAQSSSYNEQFF
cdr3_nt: TGTGCCAGCAGGGGAGCCCAATCGAGCTCCTACAATGAGCAGTTCTTC

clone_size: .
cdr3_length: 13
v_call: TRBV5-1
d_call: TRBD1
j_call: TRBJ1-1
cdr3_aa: CASGNRGKTEAFF
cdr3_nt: TGCGCCAGCGGCAACAGGGGGAAGACTGAAGCTTTCTTT

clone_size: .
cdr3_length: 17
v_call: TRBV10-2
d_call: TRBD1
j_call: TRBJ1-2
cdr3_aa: CASSETLQGARGYGYTF
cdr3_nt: TGCGCCAGCAGTGAAACCTTACAGGGGGCGCGGGGCTATGGCTACACCTTC

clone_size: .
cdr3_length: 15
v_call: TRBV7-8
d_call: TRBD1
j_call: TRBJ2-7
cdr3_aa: CASSLGTGFNVGQYF
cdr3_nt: TGTGCCAGCAGCCTGGGGACAGGGTTTAACGTGGGGCAGTACTTC

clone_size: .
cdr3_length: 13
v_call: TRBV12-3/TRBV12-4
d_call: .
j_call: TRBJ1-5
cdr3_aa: CASSLLGDQPQHF
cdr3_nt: TGTGCCAGCAGTTTGTTGGGGGATCAGCCCCAGCATTTT

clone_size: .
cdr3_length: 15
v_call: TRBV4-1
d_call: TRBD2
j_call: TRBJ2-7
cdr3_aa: CASSQELAVAYEQYF
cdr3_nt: TGCGCCAGCAGCCAAGAACTAGCGGTTGCCTACGAGCAGTACTTC

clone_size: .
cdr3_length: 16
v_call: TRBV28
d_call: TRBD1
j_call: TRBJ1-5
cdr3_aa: CASSLGGQGAGQPQHF
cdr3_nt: TGTGCCAGCAGCCTAGGAGGACAGGGGGCAGGGCAGCCCCAGCATTTT

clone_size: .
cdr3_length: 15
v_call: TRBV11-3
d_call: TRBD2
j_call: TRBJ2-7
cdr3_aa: CASSLGGSATYEQYF
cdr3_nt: TGTGCCAGCAGCTTAGGCGGGAGTGCCACCTACGAGCAGTACTTC

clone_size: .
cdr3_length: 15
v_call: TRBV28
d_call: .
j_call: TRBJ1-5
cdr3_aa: CASSPQGFRNQPQHF
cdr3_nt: TGTGCCAGCAGTCCTCAGGGATTTCGCAATCAGCCCCAGCATTTT

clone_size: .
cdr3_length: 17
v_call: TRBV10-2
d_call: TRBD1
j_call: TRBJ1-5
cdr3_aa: CASSESSATGSNQPQHF
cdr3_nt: TGCGCCAGCAGTGAGTCGTCCGCGACAGGGAGCAATCAGCCCCAGCATTTT

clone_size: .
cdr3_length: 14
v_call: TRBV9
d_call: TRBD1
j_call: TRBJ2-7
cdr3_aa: CASSPGDSNYEQYF
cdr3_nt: TGTGCCAGCAGCCCTGGGGACAGTAACTACGAGCAGTACTTC

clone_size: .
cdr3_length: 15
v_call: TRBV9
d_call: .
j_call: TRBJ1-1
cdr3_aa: CASSPRTALNTEAFF
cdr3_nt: TGTGCCAGCAGCCCCCGGACAGCTTTGAACACTGAAGCTTTCTTT

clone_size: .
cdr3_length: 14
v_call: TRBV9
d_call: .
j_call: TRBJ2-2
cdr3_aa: CASSLDGGTGELFF
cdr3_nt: TGTGCCAGCAGTTTGGATGGGGGCACCGGGGAGCTGTTTTTT

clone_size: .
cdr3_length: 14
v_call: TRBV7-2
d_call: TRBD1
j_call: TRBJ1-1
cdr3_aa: CASSPFDRGTEAFF
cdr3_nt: TGTGCCAGCAGCCCGTTTGACAGGGGCACTGAAGCTTTCTTT

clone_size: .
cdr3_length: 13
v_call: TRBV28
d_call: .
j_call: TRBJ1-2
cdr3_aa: CASSSDWNYGYTF
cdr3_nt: TGTGCCAGCAGTTCGGACTGGAACTATGGCTACACCTTC

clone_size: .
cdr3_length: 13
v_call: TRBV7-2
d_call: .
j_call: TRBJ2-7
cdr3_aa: CASSPAPVSEQYF
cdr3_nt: TGTGCCAGCAGCCCCGCCCCCGTGAGCGAGCAGTACTTC

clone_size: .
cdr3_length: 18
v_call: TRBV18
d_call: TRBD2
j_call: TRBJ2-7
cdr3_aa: CASSPPVPDSGSSGEQYF
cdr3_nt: TGTGCCAGCTCACCACCGGTCCCTGATAGCGGGAGTTCCGGCGAGCAGTACTTC

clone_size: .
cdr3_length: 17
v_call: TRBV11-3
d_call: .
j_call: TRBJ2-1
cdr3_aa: CASSLWQRPTSYNEQFF
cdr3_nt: TGTGCCAGCAGCTTATGGCAGCGCCCTACCTCCTACAATGAGCAGTTCTTC

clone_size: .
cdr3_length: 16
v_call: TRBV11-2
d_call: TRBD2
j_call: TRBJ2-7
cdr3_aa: CASSLTGTSASYEQYF
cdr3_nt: TGTGCCAGCAGCCTTACGGGGACTAGCGCTTCCTACGAGCAGTACTTC

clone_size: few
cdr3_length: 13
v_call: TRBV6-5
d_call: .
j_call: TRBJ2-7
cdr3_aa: CASRVQGGWEQYF
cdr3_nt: TGTGCCAGCCGCGTCCAGGGTGGCTGGGAGCAGTACTTC

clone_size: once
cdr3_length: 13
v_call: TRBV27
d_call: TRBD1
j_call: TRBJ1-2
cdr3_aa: CASRPTRDRFYTF
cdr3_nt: TGTGCCAGCAGACCGACAAGGGACAGGTTCTACACCTTC

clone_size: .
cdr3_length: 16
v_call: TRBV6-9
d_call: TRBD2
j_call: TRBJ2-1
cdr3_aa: CASSSPTSGIYNEQFF
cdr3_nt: TGTGCCAGCAGTTCCCCGACTAGCGGGATTTACAATGAGCAGTTCTTC

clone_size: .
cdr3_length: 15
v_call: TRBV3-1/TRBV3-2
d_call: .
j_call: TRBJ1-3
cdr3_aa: CASSQSQGRGNTIYF
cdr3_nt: TGTGCCAGCAGCCAATCCCAGGGAAGGGGGAACACCATATATTTT

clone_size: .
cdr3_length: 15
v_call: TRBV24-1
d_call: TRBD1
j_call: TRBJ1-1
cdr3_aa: CATRGIQGRNTEAFF
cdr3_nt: TGTGCCACCAGAGGTATACAGGGGAGGAACACTGAAGCTTTCTTT

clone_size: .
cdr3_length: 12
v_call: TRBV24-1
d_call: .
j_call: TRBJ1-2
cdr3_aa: CATSAAEDGYTF
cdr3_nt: TGTGCCACCAGTGCGGCCGAAGATGGCTACACCTTC

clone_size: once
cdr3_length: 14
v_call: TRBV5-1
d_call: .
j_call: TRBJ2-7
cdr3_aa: CASSPTVEGYEQYF
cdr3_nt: TGCGCCAGCAGCCCAACGGTAGAGGGCTACGAGCAGTACTTC

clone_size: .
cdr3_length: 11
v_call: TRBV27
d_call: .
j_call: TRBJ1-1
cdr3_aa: CASSLGAGWFF
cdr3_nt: TGTGCCAGCAGTTTGGGGGCAGGGTGGTTCTTT

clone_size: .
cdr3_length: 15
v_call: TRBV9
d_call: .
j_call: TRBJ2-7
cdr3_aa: CASSAGLLSSYEQYF
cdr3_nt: TGTGCCAGCAGCGCCGGACTCCTGAGCTCCTACGAGCAGTACTTC

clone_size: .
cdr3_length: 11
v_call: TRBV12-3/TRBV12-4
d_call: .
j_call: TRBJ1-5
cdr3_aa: CASRSQGPQHF
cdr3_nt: TGTGCCAGCAGATCTCAGGGGCCCCAGCATTTT